The T cell receptor (beta chain) described here comes from a study of blood T cell repertoires in COVID-19. TCRdb's table, derived via immunoSEQ multiplex PCR, lists solely in-frame clones and lacks some. The sample holds about 430,000 clones, roughly 90% seen once. Researchers sorted participants into cohorts using their self-reported clinical history. Between the trimmed V and J ends, which lost 6 bases and 7 bases, there was a span of 14 bases. Germline values: CDR1 SGHRS, CDR2 YFSETQ. CDR3 length: 13 residues. Sequencing used PBMCs or T cells enriched from blood (not recorded which). This clonotype was obtained from a woman aged 18-29 years who had been exposed to COVID-19. The genes are TRBV5-1 and TRBJ2-4; no firm D call. Written as DNA, the CDR3 is TGCGCCAGCAAGGAGACGGCCCGTAACATTCAGTACTTC. The encoded protein is CASKETARNIQYF.